This T cell receptor (beta chain) derives from a study of blood T cell repertoires in COVID-19. On the study more broadly: PBMCs, B-cell-depleted T cells, or T cells were the source of the cDNA or gDNA that made up the material.

Germline V gives CDR1 SGHTA, CDR2 FQGNSA. CDR3 size: 14 residues. V was cut by 4 bases and J by 11 bases, with 21 bases left in between. Here immunoSEQ multiplex PCR was the method, and the copy in TCRdb shows in-frame clones only, minus some. The sample holds 95,000 to 100,000 clones, around 87% seen once. This clone was seen a handful of times. This chain connects TRBV7-2 to TRBJ2-7, with a tentative D call TRBD1 (5 bases). Sequences were obtained from peripheral blood. This sequence was found in a woman younger than 45 with acute or convalescent COVID-19. The CDR3 loop reads CASSSFLQEAREYF. CDR3 DNA sequence: TGTGCCAGCAGCTCTTTTTTACAGGAAGCTAGGGAGTACTTC.